One sample yielded the 8 T cell receptor beta chains listed below, sequenced in a study of CD8+ T cells in alopecia areata. Treatment here: oral pan-JAK inhibitor, 5-10 mg twice daily. Investigators isolated RNA and reverse transcribed it into cDNA to act as the sequencing template. Libraries were prepared by immunoSEQ multiplex PCR; TCRdb keeps only in-frame clonotypes and omits some of them. This sample has 65,000 to 75,000 clones, with 25% to 30% found just once. Here the sequenced sample was CD8+ T cells sorted from blood, taken at week 4, from a patient treated with tofacitinib. The receptors here all came from a human donor with alopecia areata.

Ten or more counts support this clone. This chain links TRBV18 with TRBJ1-2; D is unresolved. The V and J ends lost 2 bases and 0 bases respectively, with 16 bases between them. This CDR3 spans 17 amino acids. CDR1 is KGHSH, CDR2 LQKENI, per germline. The CDR3 loop reads CASSPYSPSETNYGYTF. As DNA, the CDR3 is TGTGCCAGCTCACCATACTCTCCTTCCGAGACTAACTATGGCTACACCTTC.

The rearrangement uses TRBV6-5 and TRBJ2-2; no clear D. The CDR3 consists of 11 residues. CDR1 and CDR2 from the germline V gene are MNHEY and SVGAGI. The V end was cut by 10 bases, the J end by 4 bases, with 7 bases between. DNA of the CDR3: TGTGCCACCTACGGCACCGGGGAGCTGTTTTTT. This encodes CATYGTGELFF.

This clone was observed a handful of times. The J gene is TRBJ1-1, the V gene TRBV27, with D possibly matching TRBD1 (5 bases). V was shortened by 6 bases and J by 5 bases, with 13 bases between the two germline ends. Per germline, CDR1 MNHEY and CDR2 SMNVEV (reference sequence). CDR3 length: 13 residues. The CDR3 here is CASSPRGETEAFF. The CDR3 DNA reads as TGTGCCAGCAGCCCTAGGGGAGAGACTGAAGCTTTCTTT.

This clone has just a few counts. The V and J genes are TRBV30 and TRBJ1-2, with TRBD1 as a possible D gene (5 bases). CDR1 and CDR2 (germline): GTSNPN, SVGIG (reference sequence). Trimming took 3 bases from V and 8 from J, leaving 7 bases between them. The CDR3 sequence is 10 residues long. DNA of the CDR3: TGTGCCTGGAGGTGGGGCGGCTACACCTTC. Translation gives CAWRWGGYTF.

This clone occurred many times. The J gene is TRBJ2-7, the V gene TRBV20-1, with D tentatively TRBD2 (6 bases). Deletions cut 1 base from V and 7 bases from J, with 8 bases between. CDR3 length equals 11 residues. The germline gives CDR1 DFQATT, CDR2 SNEGSKA (reference sequence). The CDR3 spells CSARAGGEQYF. The CDR3, as DNA: TGCAGTGCTAGAGCAGGAGGGGAGCAGTACTTC.

This clone was detected a few times. The genes are TRBV9 and TRBJ2-1, with 10 bases identical to TRBD2. V shed 2 bases and J 9 bases; nucleotides not matched to a gene: 8. Germline values: CDR1 SGDLS, CDR2 YYNGEE. The CDR3 has 15 amino acids. CDR3 region: CASSVSGRNLGEQFF. CDR3 DNA: TGTGCCAGCAGCGTTAGCGGGAGGAACCTAGGTGAGCAGTTCTTC.

This clone appeared a few times. The V call is TRBV19, the J call TRBJ2-1, with a possible D match to TRBD1 (6 bases). This CDR3 is 13 amino acids long. CDR1 and CDR2 from the germline V gene are LNHDA and SQIVND (reference sequence). The germline V and J ends were trimmed by 10 bases and 5 bases, with 15 bases remaining between them. The CDR3: CATKTGWDNEQFF. The CDR3 DNA sequence: TGTGCCACCAAAACAGGGTGGGACAATGAGCAGTTCTTC.

The V and J genes are TRBV29-1 and TRBJ2-7; 7 bases align to TRBD1. Per germline, CDR1 SQVTM and CDR2 ANQGSEA. CDR3 length equals 12 residues. The J segment lost 1 base and the V segment lost 6 bases, leaving 3 bases of the junction unmatched. CDR3: CSVTGQSYEQYF. CDR3 sequence (DNA): TGCAGCGTGACAGGGCAGTCCTACGAGCAGTACTTC.